This T cell receptor beta chain emerged from a study of T-cell reconstitution after alpha-beta-depleted transplantation in children. This clonotype was found a few times. There are 15 residues in the CDR3. The V and J ends lost 4 bases and 1 base, in that order; junction bases with no gene match: 5. Germline loops: CDR1 DFQATT, CDR2 SNEGSKA (reference sequence). Using unique molecular identifiers, the investigators prepared the TCRbeta library. TCRdb redid the calling of the PCR reads with MiXCR, one entry per CDR3 protein. The sample shows some 550,000 distinct CDR3 sequences, about a sixth of them seen only once.

This TCR derives from a human donor who donated a stem cell graft to a child with acute lymphoblastic leukemia. The source was PBMCs from the stem cell graft donor, collected from the stem cell graft. The chain links TRBV20-1 to TRBJ2-3, with 10 bases fitting TRBD2. The CDR3: CSAKSGTSGTDTQYF. The DNA for the CDR3 is TGCAGTGCTAAGTCCGGGACTAGCGGCACAGATACGCAGTATTTT.